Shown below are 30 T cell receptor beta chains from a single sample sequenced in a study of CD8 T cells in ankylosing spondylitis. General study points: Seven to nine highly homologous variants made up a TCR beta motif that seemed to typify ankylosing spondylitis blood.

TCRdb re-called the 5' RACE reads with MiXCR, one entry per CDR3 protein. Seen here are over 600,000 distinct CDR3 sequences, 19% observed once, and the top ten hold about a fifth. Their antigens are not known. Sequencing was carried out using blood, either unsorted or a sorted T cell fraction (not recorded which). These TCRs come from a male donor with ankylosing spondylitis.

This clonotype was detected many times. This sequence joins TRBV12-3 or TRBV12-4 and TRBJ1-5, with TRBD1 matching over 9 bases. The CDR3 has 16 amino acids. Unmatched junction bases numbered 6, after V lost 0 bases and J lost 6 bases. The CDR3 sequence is CASSLASTGGVQPQHF. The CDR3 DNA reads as TGTGCCAGCAGTTTAGCGAGCACAGGGGGCGTTCAGCCCCAGCATTTT.

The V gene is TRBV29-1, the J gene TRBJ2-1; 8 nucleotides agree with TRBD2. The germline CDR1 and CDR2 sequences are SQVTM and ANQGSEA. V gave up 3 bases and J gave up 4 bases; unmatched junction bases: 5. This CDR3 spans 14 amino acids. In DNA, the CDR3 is TGCAGCGTTGACAGGACTAGCTTTTACAATGAGCAGTTCTTC. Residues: CSVDRTSFYNEQFF.

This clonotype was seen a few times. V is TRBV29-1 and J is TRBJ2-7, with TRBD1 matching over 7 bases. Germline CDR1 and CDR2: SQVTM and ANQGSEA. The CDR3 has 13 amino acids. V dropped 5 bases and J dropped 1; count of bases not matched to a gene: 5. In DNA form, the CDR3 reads TGCAGCGTTTCCGACAGGGCTTCCTACGAGCAGTACTTC. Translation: CSVSDRASYEQYF.

The CDR3 here is CASSPNLPLNSYNEQFF. The CDR3 coding sequence is TGTGCCAGCAGCCCGAACCTCCCACTAAACTCCTACAATGAGCAGTTCTTC. The chain uses TRBV2 and TRBJ2-1; D unresolved. Looked up from germline, CDR1 is SNHLY and CDR2 is FYNNEI. The CDR3 totals 17 residues. V lost 6 bases and J lost 0, with 18 bases in between.

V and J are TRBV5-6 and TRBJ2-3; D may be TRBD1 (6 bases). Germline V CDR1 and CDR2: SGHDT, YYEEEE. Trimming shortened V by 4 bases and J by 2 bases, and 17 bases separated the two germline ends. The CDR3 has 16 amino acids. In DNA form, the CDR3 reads TGTGCCAGCAGCCGCCTGACAGGTATAAACACAGATACGCAGTATTTT. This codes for CASSRLTGINTDTQYF.

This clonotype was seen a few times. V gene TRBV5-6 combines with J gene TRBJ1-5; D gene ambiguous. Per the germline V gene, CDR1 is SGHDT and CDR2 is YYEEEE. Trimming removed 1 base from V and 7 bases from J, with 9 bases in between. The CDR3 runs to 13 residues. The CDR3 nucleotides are TGTGCCAGCAGCTTGTGGCTGGAGCAGCCCCAGCATTTT. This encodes CASSLWLEQPQHF.

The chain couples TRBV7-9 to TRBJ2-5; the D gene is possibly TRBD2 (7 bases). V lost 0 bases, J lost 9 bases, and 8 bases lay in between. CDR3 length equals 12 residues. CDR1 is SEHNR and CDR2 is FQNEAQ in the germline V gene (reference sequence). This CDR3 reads CASSLAGGPQYF. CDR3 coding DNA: TGTGCCAGCAGCTTAGCGGGGGGGCCCCAGTACTTC. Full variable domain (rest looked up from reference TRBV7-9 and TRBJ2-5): DTGVSQNPRHKITKRGQNVTFRCDPISEHNRLYWYRQTLGQGPEFLTYFQNEAQLEKSRLLSDRFSAERPKGSFSTLEIQRTEQGDSAMYLCASSLAGGPQYFGPGTRLLVL.

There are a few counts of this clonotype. The CDR3 bases are TGTGCCAGCAGCCCATTAGGAGTGGGACAGGGCACAGATACGCAGTATTTT. Its translation: CASSPLGVGQGTDTQYF. The chain couples TRBV11-2 to TRBJ2-3; 8 positions agree with TRBD1. In germline, CDR1 is SGHAT, CDR2 FQNNGV. Germline trimming cut 5 bases from V and 1 base from J; bases unmatched to any gene: 11. The CDR3 is 17 amino acids.

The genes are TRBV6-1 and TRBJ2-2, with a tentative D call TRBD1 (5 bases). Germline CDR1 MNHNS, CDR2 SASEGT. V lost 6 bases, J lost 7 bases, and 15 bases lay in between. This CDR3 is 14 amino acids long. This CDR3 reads CASRGRVQNGELFF. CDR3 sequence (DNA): TGTGCCAGCAGGGGCAGGGTACAAAACGGGGAGCTGTTTTTT.

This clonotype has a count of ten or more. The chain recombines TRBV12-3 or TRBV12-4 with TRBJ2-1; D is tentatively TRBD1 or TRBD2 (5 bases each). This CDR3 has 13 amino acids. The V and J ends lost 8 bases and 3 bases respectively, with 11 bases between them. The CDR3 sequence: CASRDGLYNEQFF. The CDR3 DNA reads TGTGCCAGCCGGGACGGGCTCTACAATGAGCAGTTCTTC.

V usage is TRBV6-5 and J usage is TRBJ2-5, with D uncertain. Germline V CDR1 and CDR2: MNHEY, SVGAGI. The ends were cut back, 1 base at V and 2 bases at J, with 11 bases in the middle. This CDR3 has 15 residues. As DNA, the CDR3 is TGTGCCAGCAGTTACTATGGGTCGGAGCAAGAGACCCAGTACTTC. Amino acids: CASSYYGSEQETQYF.

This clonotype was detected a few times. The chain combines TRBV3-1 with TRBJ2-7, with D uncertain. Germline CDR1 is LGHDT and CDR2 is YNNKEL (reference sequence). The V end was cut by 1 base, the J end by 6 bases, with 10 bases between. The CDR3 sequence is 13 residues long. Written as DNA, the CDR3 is TGTGCCAGCAGCCAAGGGGTTTTGGGCGAGCAGTACTTC. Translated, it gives CASSQGVLGEQYF.

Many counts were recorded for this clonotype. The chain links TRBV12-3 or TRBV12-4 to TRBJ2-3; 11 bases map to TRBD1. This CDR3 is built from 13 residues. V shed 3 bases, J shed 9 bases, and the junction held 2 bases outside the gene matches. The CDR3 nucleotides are TGTGCCAGCAGTTTGGGACAGGGGGTGACGCAGTATTTT. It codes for CASSLGQGVTQYF.

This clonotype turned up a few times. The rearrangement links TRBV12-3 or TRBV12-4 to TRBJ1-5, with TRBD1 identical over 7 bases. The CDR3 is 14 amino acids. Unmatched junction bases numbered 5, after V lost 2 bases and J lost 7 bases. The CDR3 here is CASSLQGGGQPQHF. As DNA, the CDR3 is TGTGCCAGCAGTTTACAGGGGGGGGGCCAGCCCCAGCATTTT.

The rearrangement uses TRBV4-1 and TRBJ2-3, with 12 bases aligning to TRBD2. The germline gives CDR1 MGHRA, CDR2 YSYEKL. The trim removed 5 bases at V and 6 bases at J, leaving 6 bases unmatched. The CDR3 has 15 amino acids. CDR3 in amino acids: CASSTPSGGADTQYF. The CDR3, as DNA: TGCGCCAGCAGCACCCCTAGCGGGGGGGCGGATACGCAGTATTTT.

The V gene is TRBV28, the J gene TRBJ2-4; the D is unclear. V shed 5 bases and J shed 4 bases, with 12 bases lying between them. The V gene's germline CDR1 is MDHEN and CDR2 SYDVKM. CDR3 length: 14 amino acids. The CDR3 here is CASSPDGRKNIQYF. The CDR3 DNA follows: TGTGCCAGCAGTCCCGATGGACGGAAAAACATTCAGTACTTC.

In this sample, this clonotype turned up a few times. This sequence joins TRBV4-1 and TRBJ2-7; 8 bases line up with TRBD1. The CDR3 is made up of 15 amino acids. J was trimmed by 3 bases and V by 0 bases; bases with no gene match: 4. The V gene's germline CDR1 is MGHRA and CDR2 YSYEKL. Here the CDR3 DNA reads TGCGCCAGCAGCCAAGAAACAGGGGGTTACTACGAGCAGTACTTC. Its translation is CASSQETGGYYEQYF.

CDR3 amino acids: CASSSPGTGVDTQYF. As DNA, the CDR3 is TGTGCCAGCAGTTCCCCCGGGACAGGTGTGGATACGCAGTATTTT. This rearrangement joins TRBV27 to TRBJ2-3; 8 positions match TRBD1. Trimming cost V 4 bases and J 6 bases; bases outside gene matches: 9. The CDR3 is 15 residues long. Germline V gene data show CDR1 as MNHEY and CDR2 as SMNVEV (reference sequence).

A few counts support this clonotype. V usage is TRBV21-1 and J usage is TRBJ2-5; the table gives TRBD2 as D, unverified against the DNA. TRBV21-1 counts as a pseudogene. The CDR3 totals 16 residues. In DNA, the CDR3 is TGTGCCAGCAGCAAAGGGCCGGGACTAAACCAAGAGACCCAGTACTTC. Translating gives CASSKGPGLNQETQYF.

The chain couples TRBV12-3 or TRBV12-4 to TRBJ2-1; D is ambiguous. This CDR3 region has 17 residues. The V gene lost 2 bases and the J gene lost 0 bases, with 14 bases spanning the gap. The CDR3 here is CASSLQVSKSSYNEQFF. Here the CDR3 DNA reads TGTGCCAGCAGTTTACAGGTCTCGAAAAGCTCCTACAATGAGCAGTTCTTC.

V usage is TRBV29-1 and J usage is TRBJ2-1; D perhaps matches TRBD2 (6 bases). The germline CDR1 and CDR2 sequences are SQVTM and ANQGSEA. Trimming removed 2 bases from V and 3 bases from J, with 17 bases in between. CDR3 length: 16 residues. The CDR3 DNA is TGCAGCGTTGAATCCCCTTTAGCGGAGTACTACAATGAGCAGTTCTTC. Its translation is CSVESPLAEYYNEQFF.

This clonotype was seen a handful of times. This chain's CDR3 is CASSADRGQRPGELFF. For the CDR3, the DNA is TGTGCCAGCAGCGCCGACAGGGGGCAGCGTCCCGGGGAGCTGTTTTTT. This chain links TRBV9 with TRBJ2-2, with 10 bases lining up with TRBD1. The CDR3 spans 16 residues. Germline V gene lookup returns CDR1 SGDLS and CDR2 YYNGEE. V shed 3 bases and J 6 bases; nucleotides not matched to a gene: 8.

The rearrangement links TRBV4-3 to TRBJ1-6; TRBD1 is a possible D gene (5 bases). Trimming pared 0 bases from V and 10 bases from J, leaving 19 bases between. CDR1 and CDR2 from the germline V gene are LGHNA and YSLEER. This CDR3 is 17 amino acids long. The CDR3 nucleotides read TGCGCCAGCAGCCAAGATCGGTGGGTGGGGGAGCGATCACCCCTCCACTTT. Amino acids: CASSQDRWVGERSPLHF.

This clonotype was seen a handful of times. The CDR3 bases are TGCAGCGTTGTGTTGGAGGGCACAGATACGCAGTATTTT. Its protein is CSVVLEGTDTQYF. V is TRBV29-1 and J is TRBJ2-3; D might be TRBD2 (5 bases). Germline V CDR1 and CDR2: SQVTM, ANQGSEA. The CDR3 is 13 amino acids. V was pared by 4 bases and J by 1 base, with 9 bases between.

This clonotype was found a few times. The CDR3 sequence is CSARWTDSSYNEQFF. CDR3 DNA sequence: TGCAGTGCTAGATGGACGGACAGCTCCTACAATGAGCAGTTCTTC. The chain uses TRBV20-1 and TRBJ2-1, with D perhaps matching TRBD1 (6 bases). The CDR3 sequence is 15 residues long. V was clipped by 2 bases and J by 0 bases, with 11 bases between them. In germline, CDR1 is DFQATT, CDR2 SNEGSKA (reference sequence).

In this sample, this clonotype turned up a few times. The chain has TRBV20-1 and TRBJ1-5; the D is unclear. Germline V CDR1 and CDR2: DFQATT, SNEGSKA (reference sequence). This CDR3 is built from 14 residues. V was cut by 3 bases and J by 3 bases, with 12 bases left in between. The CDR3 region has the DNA TGCAGTGCTAGCGCCGGGATGAACAATCAGCCCCAGCATTTT. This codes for CSASAGMNNQPQHF.

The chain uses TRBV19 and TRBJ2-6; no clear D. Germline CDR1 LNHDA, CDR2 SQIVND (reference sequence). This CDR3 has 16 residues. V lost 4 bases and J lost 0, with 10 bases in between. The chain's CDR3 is CASSTREPSGANVLTF. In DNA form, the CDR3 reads TGTGCCAGTAGTACGCGAGAACCCTCTGGGGCCAACGTCCTGACTTTC.

CDR3 sequence: CASSTSEVNTGELFF. As DNA, the CDR3 is TGCGCCAGCAGCACTAGCGAAGTGAACACCGGGGAGCTGTTTTTT. V gene TRBV5-1 combines with J gene TRBJ2-2; 7 positions match TRBD2. V shed 4 bases, J shed 1 base, and the junction held 4 bases outside the gene matches. The CDR3 loop spans 15 amino acids. The V gene's germline CDR1 is SGHRS and CDR2 YFSETQ.

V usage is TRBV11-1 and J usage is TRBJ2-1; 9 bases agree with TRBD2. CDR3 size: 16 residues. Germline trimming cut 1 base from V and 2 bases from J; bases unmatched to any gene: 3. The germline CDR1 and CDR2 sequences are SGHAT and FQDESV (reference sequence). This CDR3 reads CASSLGGGRAYNEQFF. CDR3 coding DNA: TGTGCCAGCAGCTTAGGGGGCGGGAGGGCCTACAATGAGCAGTTCTTC.

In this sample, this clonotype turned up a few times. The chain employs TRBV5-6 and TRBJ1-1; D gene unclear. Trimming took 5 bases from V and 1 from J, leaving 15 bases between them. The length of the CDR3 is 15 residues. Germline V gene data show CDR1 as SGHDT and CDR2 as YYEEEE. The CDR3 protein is CASRATGGGNTEAFF. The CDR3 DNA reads TGTGCCAGCAGAGCTACGGGAGGAGGGAACACTGAAGCTTTCTTT.